This TCR beta chain was documented in a study of blood T cell repertoires in COVID-19 (TCRdb year 2020). About the full investigation: Samples from collaborators originated in the United States, Italy and Spain and spanned both the acute and convalescent phases of COVID-19. The material from the prospective study consisted of cDNA or gDNA derived from T cells, B-cell-depleted T cells, or PBMCs. Deeply sampled blood TCRbeta repertoires from subjects exposed to, actively infected with, or recovered from COVID-19 were included in the dataset. The repertoires were released in a freely available public database intended as a resource for research on the immune response to SARS-CoV-2. The samples were drawn from the first 160 participants of the ongoing ImmuneRACE study and from roughly 1,300 subjects provided by 6 global collaborators. Nearly every sample came with metadata listing a de-identified subject ID, COVID-19 status, age in years and sex. Where available, HLA class I and class II types were obtained from metadata supplied by the sample provider rather than from assay-based typing. The research as a whole found: The amount of clinical and demographic metadata varied by source and participant and was provided uncurated.

Comment on this clone: It lacks a known antigen. Base qualities were left out, and no much larger clone turns up one base away.

The collaborating institutions used their own protocols to collect whole blood in K2EDTA tubes. Collaborator samples were shipped for TCRbeta analysis as frozen whole blood, isolated PBMCs, or DNA extracted from either sample type. The immunoSEQ Assay, a bias-controlled multiplex PCR, was used to amplify TCRbeta CDR3 regions from genomic DNA. The authors processed their data as follows. Nucleated cell counts per sample were estimated from amplification of reference gene primers within the assay. To quantify the absolute abundance of each unique TCRbeta CDR3 rearrangement, sequence reads were collapsed and filtered. Productive Simpson clonality was computed per sample as the square root of Simpson's diversity index over productive rearrangements. This immuneACCESS table, as held by TCRdb, lists in-frame sequences with V and J called but not all clones. Of the missing ones, under half trace to an unresolved V gene in checked studies; the others have no known cause. V and J calls and clone size are as listed in that table; D and trimming were resolved from the DNA. The sample table records roughly 230,000 clones; about 80% of these occur just once. Of the sample, around 7.2% is held by the ten largest clones.

From V the trimming removes 7 bases and from J it removes 6 bases, while the gene matches leave 11 bases of the junction unaccounted for. The germline V gene sets CDR1 to MNHEY and CDR2 to SVGAGI. The CDR3 measures 14 amino acids from cysteine to phenylalanine. Only CDR3 DNA remains: 42 bases, in frame from the first base. The clonotype originates from a woman between 50 and 59 years old with acute or convalescent COVID-19. The rearranged chain carries TRBV6-5 and TRBJ1-2; 7 bases in the junction line up with TRBD1. Sequenced sample: peripheral blood. The nucleotide sequence is given as TGTGCCAGCAACCAGGGGACAGAGACAAATGGCTACACCTTC. This sequence encodes CASNQGTETNGYTF.